Here is one TCR beta chain with its context. There is no known antigen for this receptor. No per-base quality is available; no much larger clone lies one base away. Measured from the cysteine to the phenylalanine, the CDR3 is 14 residues long. The kept DNA is CDR3 alone, 42 bases in frame from the first base. CDR1 and CDR2, per the germline V gene, are SQVTM and ANQGSEA. Unmatched junction bases come to 8, with V trimmed by 3 bases and J by 4 bases. Genomic DNA was isolated using the Qiagen DNeasy kit from unsorted PBMCs as well as from negatively selected CD4+ and CD8+ fractions. Using primers that anneal to V and J segments, immunoSEQ multiplex PCR amplified the TCR beta CDR3 regions. A synthetic immune receptor repertoire was used to minimize amplification bias, and any residual bias was removed computationally once sequencing was done. As for how the authors treated the data: Custom Python scripts were used to quantify repertoire diversity as the Shannon entropy index. Unsorted, CD4+ and CD8+ repertoires were analyzed separately, except in combined analyses where CD4+ and CD8+ sequences were merged in silico. A clone was considered expanded if an increase in frequency of at least 2-fold after treatment relative to C1D1 was found, and a pseudocount of 0.5 was applied to clones undetected at baseline. Clones with 0 or 1 copy at C1D1 were classified as singleton clones, and clones with 2 or more copies were classified as non-singleton clones. Clones expanded in unsorted samples were assigned a CD4+, CD8+ or unknown annotation through matching of protein sequences in sorted samples from the same patient. Wilcoxon tests were applied to paired samples to test diversity changes from C1D1 to C4D1. In TCRdb, the immuneACCESS table is reduced to in-frame sequences with V and J assigned. These tables do not hold every clone; where another copy was compared, an unresolved V gene accounts for under half, and the others remain unexplained. V and J calls and clone size are those listed in that table; D and trimming were worked out from the DNA. The sample table lists around 29,000 clones, roughly 80% of them with a count of one. The ten largest clones take up roughly 0.6% of the sample.

The meaning of the sample's time point label: cycle 4 day 1 (C4D1), after less than seven weeks of nivolumab. All trial patients had relapsed after autologous stem cell transplantation, with cohorts A, B and C differing in prior brentuximab vedotin exposure. A Miltenyi CD4+ T cell isolation kit was used for magnetic negative selection to purify CD4+ T cells from thawed PBMCs. The trial cohort comprised a few dozen patients with relapsed/refractory classical Hodgkin lymphoma whose best overall responses were complete response, partial response or progressive disease. In the multi-cohort phase II CheckMate 205 trial, trial patients received single-agent nivolumab. An independent review committee assessed best overall response by applying the 2007 International Working Group response criteria. PBMCs from the trial were collected at three points: immediately before nivolumab initiation (C1D1), and during therapy at cycle 2 day 1 and cycle 4 day 1. Peripheral blood was collected in 8 mL Vacutainer Cell Preparation Tubes, from which PBMCs were isolated by centrifugation and then cryopreserved. Purified CD4+ and CD8+ fractions were prepared only for cases in which an additional PBMC sample was available. Magnetically labelled cells were removed on LS columns in a quadroMACS separator, and the flow-through was retained as the purified fraction.

This specimen belongs to a study of PD-1 blockade in classical Hodgkin lymphoma (TCRdb year 2020). Regarding the research as a whole: Nivolumab dosing was 3 mg/kg intravenously every 2 weeks, continuing until either disease progression or unacceptable toxicity. The study used TCR beta sequencing and CyTOF to define a peripheral blood immune signature of response to PD-1 blockade in classical Hodgkin lymphoma. The investigation overall reported the following: Baseline diversity similar to that of newly diagnosed patients was observed in trial patients achieving complete response, whereas significantly lower diversity was observed in partial responders and progressors. Newly diagnosed patients were reported to have lower baseline TCR diversity than healthy donors, and relapsed/refractory patients were reported to have lower baseline TCR diversity still. The study covered only a single clinical trial cohort, and the causes of the repertoire differences, possibly disease activity or prior therapy, were still not defined. CD4+ but not CD8+ TCR diversity rose significantly by C4D1 (p=0.0027 vs p=0.16), most apparent in complete responders (p=0.02). Diversity was lower in patients who began nivolumab less than 1 year after ASCT, so these patients were left out of later analyses to avoid confounding by immune reconstitution.

The sequences come from CD4+ T cells from blood, collected before the fourth cycle of nivolumab. The source of this sequence is a human donor with classical Hodgkin lymphoma. Rearrangement joined TRBV29-1 to TRBJ1-2, with TRBD1 identical over 7 junction bases. The sequenced DNA: TGCAGCGTTGATTTGGAGGGACAGCCCTATGGCTACACCTTC. This codes for CSVDLEGQPYGYTF.